This T cell receptor (beta chain) came from a study of cytomegalovirus exposure and HLA in healthy donors. Study results and caveats: Sequencing probably produced one cluster of sequence variants that were highly shared. Most observed TCR sequences were rare, whereas some public TCRs were detected in many donors. Common viral pathogens seemed, in a later analysis, to connect with several of the most significant clusters.

In regard to this clone: Its antigen is not identified.

The primer mix had 60 Vbeta and 13 Jbeta primers. Method: immunoSEQ multiplex PCR; TCRdb's copy keeps in-frame clones and lacks some. The sample contains almost 95,000 clones, less than 70% of which appear only once. Input material: PBMCs. The origin of this receptor is a man in his fifties in good health and CMV-seronegative.

The CDR3 bases are TGTGCCTGGAGTCCAGACATAAGGCAGCCCCAGCATTTT. Encoded protein: CAWSPDIRQPQHF. The rearrangement links TRBV30 to TRBJ1-5; D not certain. CDR3 size: 13 residues. V was clipped by 2 bases and J by 7 bases, with 12 bases between them. Germline V gene lookup returns CDR1 GTSNPN and CDR2 SVGIG (reference sequence).